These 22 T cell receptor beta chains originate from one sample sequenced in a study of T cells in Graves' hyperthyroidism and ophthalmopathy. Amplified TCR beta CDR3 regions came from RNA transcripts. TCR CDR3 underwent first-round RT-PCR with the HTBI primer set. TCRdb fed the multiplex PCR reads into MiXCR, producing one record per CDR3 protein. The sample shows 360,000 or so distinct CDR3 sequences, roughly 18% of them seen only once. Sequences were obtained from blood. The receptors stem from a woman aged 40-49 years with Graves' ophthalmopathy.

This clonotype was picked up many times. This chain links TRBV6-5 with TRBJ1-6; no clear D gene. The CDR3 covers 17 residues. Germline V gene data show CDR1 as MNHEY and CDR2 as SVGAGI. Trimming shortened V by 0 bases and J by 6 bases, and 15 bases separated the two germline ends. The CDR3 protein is CASSYSKGSGINSPLHF. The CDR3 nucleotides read TGTGCCAGCAGTTACTCGAAAGGCAGCGGTATTAATTCACCCCTCCACTTT.

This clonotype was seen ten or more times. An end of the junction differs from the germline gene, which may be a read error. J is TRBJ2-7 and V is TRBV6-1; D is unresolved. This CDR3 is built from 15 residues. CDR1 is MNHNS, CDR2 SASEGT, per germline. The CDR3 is CASSEGMTITYEQYF. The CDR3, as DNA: TGTGCCAGCAGCGAAGGTATGACAATAACCTACGAGCAGTACTTC.

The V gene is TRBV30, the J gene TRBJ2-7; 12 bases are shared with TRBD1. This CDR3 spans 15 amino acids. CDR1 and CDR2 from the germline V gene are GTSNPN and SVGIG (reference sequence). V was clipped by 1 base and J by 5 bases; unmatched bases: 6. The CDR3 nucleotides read TGTGCCTGGAGTGACGGGACAGGGGGCTTAGACGAGCAGTACTTC. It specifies CAWSDGTGGLDEQYF.

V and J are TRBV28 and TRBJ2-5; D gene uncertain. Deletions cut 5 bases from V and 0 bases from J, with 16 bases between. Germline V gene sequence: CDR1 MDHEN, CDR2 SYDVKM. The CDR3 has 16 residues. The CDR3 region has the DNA TGTGCCAGCAGTGCCCCCTCAAACTTGTACCAAGAGACCCAGTACTTC. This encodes CASSAPSNLYQETQYF.

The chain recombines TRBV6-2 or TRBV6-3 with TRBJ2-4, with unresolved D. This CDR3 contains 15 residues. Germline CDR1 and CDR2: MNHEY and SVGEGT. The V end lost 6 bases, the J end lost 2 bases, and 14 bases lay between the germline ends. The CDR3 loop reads CASSDQEGTKNIQYF. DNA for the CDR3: TGTGCCAGCAGCGACCAGGAAGGGACCAAAAACATTCAGTACTTC.

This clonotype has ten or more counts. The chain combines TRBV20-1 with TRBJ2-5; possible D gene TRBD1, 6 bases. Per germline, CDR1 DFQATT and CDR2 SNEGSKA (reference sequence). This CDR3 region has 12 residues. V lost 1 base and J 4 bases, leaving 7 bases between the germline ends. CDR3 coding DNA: TGCAGTGCTAGAGCCAGGGGAGAGACCCAGTACTTC. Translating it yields CSARARGETQYF.

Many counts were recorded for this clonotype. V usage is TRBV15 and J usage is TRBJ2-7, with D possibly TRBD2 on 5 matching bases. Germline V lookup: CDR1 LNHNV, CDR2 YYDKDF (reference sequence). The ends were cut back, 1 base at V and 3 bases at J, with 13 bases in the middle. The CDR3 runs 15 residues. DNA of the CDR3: TGTGCCACCAGCAGAGGTCTGGACTCTCTCTACGAGCAGTACTTC. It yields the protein CATSRGLDSLYEQYF.

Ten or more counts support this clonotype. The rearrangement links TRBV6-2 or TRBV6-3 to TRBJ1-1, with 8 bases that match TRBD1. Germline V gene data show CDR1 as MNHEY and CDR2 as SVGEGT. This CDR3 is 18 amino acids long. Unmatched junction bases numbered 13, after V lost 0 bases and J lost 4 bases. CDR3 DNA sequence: TGTGCCAGCAGTTACTCTGTTGTTGCTGGACAGGGTGGCACTGAAGCTTTCTTT. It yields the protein CASSYSVVAGQGGTEAFF.

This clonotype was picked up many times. For the CDR3, the DNA is TGTGCCAGCAGTTACCAGGGCCGACAGACCCAGTACTTC. Its protein product is CASSYQGRQTQYF. The chain links TRBV6-2 or TRBV6-3 to TRBJ2-5; D might be TRBD1 (5 bases). V was cut by 2 bases and J by 6 bases, with 10 bases left in between. The germline CDR1 and CDR2 sequences are MNHEY and SVGEGT. The length of the CDR3 is 13 residues.

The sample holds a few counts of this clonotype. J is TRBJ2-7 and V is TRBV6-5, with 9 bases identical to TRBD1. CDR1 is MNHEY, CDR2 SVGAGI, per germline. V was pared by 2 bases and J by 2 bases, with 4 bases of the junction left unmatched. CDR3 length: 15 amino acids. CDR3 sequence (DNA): TGTGCCAGCAGTTACGGGACAGGGTTCCCCTACGAGCAGTACTTC. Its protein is CASSYGTGFPYEQYF.

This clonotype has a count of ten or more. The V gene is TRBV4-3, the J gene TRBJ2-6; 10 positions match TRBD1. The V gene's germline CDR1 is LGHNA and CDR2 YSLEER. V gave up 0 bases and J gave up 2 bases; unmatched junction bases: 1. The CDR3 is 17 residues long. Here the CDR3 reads CASSQDGTGAGANVLTF. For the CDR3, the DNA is TGCGCCAGCAGCCAAGACGGGACAGGGGCTGGGGCCAACGTCCTGACTTTC.

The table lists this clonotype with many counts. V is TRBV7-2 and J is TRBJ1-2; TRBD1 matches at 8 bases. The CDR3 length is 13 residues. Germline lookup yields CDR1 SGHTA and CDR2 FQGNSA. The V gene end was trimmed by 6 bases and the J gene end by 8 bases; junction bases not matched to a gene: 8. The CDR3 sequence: CASRLDRVRGYTF. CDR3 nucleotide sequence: TGTGCCAGCAGGCTGGACAGGGTGAGGGGCTACACCTTC. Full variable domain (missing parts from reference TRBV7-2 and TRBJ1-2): GAGVSQSPSNKVTEKGKDVELRCDPISGHTALYWYRQSLGQGLEFLIYFQGNSAPDKSGLPSDRFSAERTGGSVSTLTIQRTQQEDSAVYLCASRLDRVRGYTFGSGTRLTVV.

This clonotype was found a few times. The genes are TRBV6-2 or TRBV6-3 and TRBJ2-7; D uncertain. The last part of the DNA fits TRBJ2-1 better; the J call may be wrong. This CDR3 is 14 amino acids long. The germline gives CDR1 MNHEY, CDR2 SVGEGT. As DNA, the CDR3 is TGTGCCAGCAGCCTCATGATCACCTCCTACGAGCAGTTCTTC. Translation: CASSLMITSYEQFF.

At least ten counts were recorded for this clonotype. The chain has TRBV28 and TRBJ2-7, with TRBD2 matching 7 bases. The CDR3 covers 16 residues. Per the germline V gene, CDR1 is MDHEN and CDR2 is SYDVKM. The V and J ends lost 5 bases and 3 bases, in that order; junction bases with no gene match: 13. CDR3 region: CASSHLGEGSNYEQYF. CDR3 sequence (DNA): TGTGCCAGCAGTCACCTAGGGGAGGGGTCCAACTACGAGCAGTACTTC.

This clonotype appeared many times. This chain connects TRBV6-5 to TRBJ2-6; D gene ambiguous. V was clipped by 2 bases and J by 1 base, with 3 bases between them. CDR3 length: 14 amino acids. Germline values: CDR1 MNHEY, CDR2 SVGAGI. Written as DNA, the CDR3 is TGTGCCAGCAGTTACGAATCTGGGGCCAACGTCCTGACTTTC. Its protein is CASSYESGANVLTF.

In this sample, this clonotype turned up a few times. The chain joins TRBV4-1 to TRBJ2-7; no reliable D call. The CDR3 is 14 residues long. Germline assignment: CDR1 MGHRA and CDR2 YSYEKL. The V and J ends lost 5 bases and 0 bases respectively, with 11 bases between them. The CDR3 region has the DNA TGCGCCAGCAGCTTCAGGCACGGCTCCTACGAGCAGTACTTC. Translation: CASSFRHGSYEQYF.

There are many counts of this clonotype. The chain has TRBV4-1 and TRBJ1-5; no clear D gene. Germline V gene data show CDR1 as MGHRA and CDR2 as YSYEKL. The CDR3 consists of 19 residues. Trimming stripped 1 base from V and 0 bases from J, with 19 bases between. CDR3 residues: CASSQVSGAGRYSNQPQHF. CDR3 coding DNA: TGCGCCAGCAGCCAAGTGAGTGGTGCGGGCCGATATAGCAATCAGCCCCAGCATTTT.

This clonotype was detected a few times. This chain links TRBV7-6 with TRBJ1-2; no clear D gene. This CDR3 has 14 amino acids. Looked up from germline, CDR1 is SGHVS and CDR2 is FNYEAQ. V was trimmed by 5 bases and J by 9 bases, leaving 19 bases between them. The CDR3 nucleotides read TGTGCCAGCAGCGAAACAGAATGGAGCTCTCGCTACACCTTC. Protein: CASSETEWSSRYTF.

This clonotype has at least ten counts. The CDR3 sequence is CSATAGTGGYEQYF. CDR3 in DNA: TGCAGTGCTACCGCCGGGACAGGGGGCTACGAGCAGTACTTC. The chain carries TRBV20-1 and TRBJ2-7; TRBD1 aligns across 11 bases. V shed 4 bases, J shed 3 bases, and the junction held 5 bases outside the gene matches. Germline V gene data show CDR1 as DFQATT and CDR2 as SNEGSKA (reference sequence). The CDR3 runs to 14 residues.

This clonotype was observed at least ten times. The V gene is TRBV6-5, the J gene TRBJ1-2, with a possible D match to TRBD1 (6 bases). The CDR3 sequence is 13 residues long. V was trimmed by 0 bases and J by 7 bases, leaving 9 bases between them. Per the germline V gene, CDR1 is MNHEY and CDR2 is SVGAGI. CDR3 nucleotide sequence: TGTGCCAGCAGTTACTCACAGGGTTCTGGCTACACCTTC. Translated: CASSYSQGSGYTF.

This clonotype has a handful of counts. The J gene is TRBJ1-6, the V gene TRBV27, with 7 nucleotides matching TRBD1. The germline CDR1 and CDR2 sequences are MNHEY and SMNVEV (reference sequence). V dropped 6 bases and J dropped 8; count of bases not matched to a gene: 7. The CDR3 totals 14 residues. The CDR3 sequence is CASRKGAPYSPLHF. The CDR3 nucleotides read TGTGCCAGCAGGAAGGGGGCGCCTTATTCACCCCTCCACTTT.

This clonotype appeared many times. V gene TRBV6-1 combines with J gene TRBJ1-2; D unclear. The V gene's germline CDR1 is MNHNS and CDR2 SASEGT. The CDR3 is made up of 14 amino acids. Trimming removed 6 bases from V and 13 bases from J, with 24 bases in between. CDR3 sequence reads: CASSSFKSPGASTF. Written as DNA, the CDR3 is TGTGCCAGCAGCTCCTTCAAATCGCCCGGAGCGAGCACCTTC.